Below are 3 T cell receptor beta chains sequenced from a single sample in a study of T-cell reconstitution after alpha-beta-depleted transplantation in children. Preparation of the TCRbeta library was carried out with unique molecular identifiers. TCRdb re-analysed the PCR reads in MiXCR, keeping a single row per CDR3 protein. The table shows approximately 250,000 distinct CDR3 sequences, with 9.7% occurring only once. Sequencing was performed on PBMCs from the stem cell graft donor, taken from the stem cell graft. All receptors derive from a human donor who donated a stem cell graft to a child with SCID.

At least ten counts were recorded for this clonotype. The chain has TRBV12-3 or TRBV12-4 and TRBJ2-5; D may be TRBD2 (5 bases). The germline V and J ends were trimmed by 6 bases and 6 bases, with 14 bases remaining between them. The CDR3 loop spans 13 amino acids. This CDR3 reads CASSPSEVQTQYF. CDR3 nucleotides: TGTGCCAGCAGCCCCTCGGAGGTCCAGACCCAGTACTTC.

At least ten counts were recorded for this clonotype. J is TRBJ1-4 and V is TRBV4-1; TRBD1 matches 7 bases. The length of the CDR3 is 15 residues. J was trimmed by 7 bases and V by 1 base; bases with no gene match: 6. Germline V gene sequence: CDR1 MGHRA, CDR2 YSYEKL. The CDR3 here is CASSQGGGLGEKLFF. CDR3 bases: TGCGCCAGCAGCCAAGGAGGGGGCCTTGGTGAAAAACTGTTTTTT.

The sample holds many counts of this clonotype. The rearrangement joins TRBV7-8 to TRBJ2-7; perhaps TRBD2 as D (5 bases). The germline V gene encodes CDR1 SGHVS and CDR2 FQNEAQ. Trimming removed 3 bases at V and 0 bases at J, with 12 bases between. This CDR3 comprises 15 residues. DNA for the CDR3: TGTGCCAGCAGCTTCCTGACGGAGGACTCCTACGAGCAGTACTTC. Amino acids: CASSFLTEDSYEQYF.